This passage covers 9 T cell receptor beta chains from one sample sequenced in a study of technical replicates of blood from a handful of donors. TCRdb's copy holds only in-frame clones and misses some; the assay was immunoSEQ multiplex PCR. The profile covers approximately 73,000 clones, with 96% appearing a single time and about 0.3% taken by the ten largest. The sequenced material came from T cells isolated from PBMCs. These receptors were obtained from a human donor in good health.

V and J are TRBV27 and TRBJ2-3, with D possibly TRBD2 on 6 matching bases. The CDR3 runs to 13 residues. CDR1 and CDR2 (germline): MNHEY, SMNVEV (reference sequence). V lost 3 bases, J lost 4 bases, and 8 bases lay in between. CDR3 residues: CASSLGGSDTQYF. Written as DNA, the CDR3 is TGTGCCAGCAGTTTGGGGGGTTCAGATACGCAGTATTTT.

This clone was counted a single time. The chain combines TRBV29-1 with TRBJ1-1, with TRBD1 matching 8 bases. CDR3 length: 13 residues. J gave up 7 bases and V 5 bases, and 9 bases lay outside the gene matches. In germline, CDR1 is SQVTM, CDR2 ANQGSEA. DNA for the CDR3: TGCAGCGTTTCAGGGGGCCGTAAGAATGAAGCTTTCTTT. It is translated as CSVSGGRKNEAFF.

The chain joins TRBV19 to TRBJ1-5; 8 nucleotides agree with TRBD1. The CDR3 sequence is 14 residues long. Germline V gene data show CDR1 as LNHDA and CDR2 as SQIVND (reference sequence). V dropped 6 bases and J dropped 3; count of bases not matched to a gene: 4. CDR3 region: CASSQDRDNQPQHF. CDR3 in DNA: TGTGCCAGTAGCCAGGACAGGGACAATCAGCCCCAGCATTTT.

This chain connects TRBV27 to TRBJ2-7; D is unclear. There are 13 residues in the CDR3. CDR1 MNHEY and CDR2 SMNVEV come from the germline V gene (reference sequence). Between the trimmed V and J ends, which lost 2 bases and 3 bases, there was a span of 8 bases. CDR3 loop: CASSLGPNYEQYF. For the CDR3, the DNA is TGTGCCAGCAGTTTAGGGCCTAACTACGAGCAGTACTTC.

This chain joins TRBV27 and TRBJ2-6; D not resolved. The CDR3 is 15 amino acids. In germline, CDR1 is MNHEY, CDR2 SMNVEV (reference sequence). V lost 7 bases, J lost 1 base, and 11 bases lay in between. The CDR3 bases are TGTGCCAGCACCCTAGTAGGTTCTGGGGCCAACGTCCTGACTTTC. It translates to CASTLVGSGANVLTF.

V is TRBV11-1 and J is TRBJ2-7; tentative D call: TRBD1 (6 bases). The V and J ends lost 7 bases and 6 bases respectively, with 19 bases between them. The CDR3 has 14 amino acids. Germline V gives CDR1 SGHAT, CDR2 FQDESV (reference sequence). The CDR3: CASTPTGPAGEQYF. The CDR3 DNA sequence: TGTGCCAGCACCCCGACAGGTCCCGCGGGCGAGCAGTACTTC.

V usage is TRBV14 and J usage is TRBJ2-7; 8 bases are shared with TRBD1. J was trimmed by 2 bases and V by 7 bases; bases with no gene match: 7. Germline-derived CDR1 and CDR2 are SGHDN and FVKESK. This CDR3 is built from 14 residues. DNA of the CDR3: TGTGCCAGCACCGGGACAGGCCTTCCCTACGAGCAGTACTTC. As protein: CASTGTGLPYEQYF.

For the CDR3, the DNA is TGTGCCAGCAGCTTAGTTAGGGGGCGCGGCAATGAGCAGTTCTTC. It translates to CASSLVRGRGNEQFF. The chain recombines TRBV7-9 with TRBJ2-1; 7 bases are a match to TRBD1. The CDR3 totals 15 residues. Trimming took 1 base from V and 6 from J; bases not matched to a gene: 6. CDR1 is SEHNR and CDR2 is FQNEAQ in the germline V gene (reference sequence).

This chain links TRBV9 with TRBJ2-3, with D perhaps matching TRBD1 (5 bases). Germline CDR1 is SGDLS and CDR2 is YYNGEE. Trimming shortened V by 4 bases and J by 1 base, and 16 bases separated the two germline ends. CDR3 size: 16 residues. The CDR3 DNA sequence: TGTGCCAGCAGCCATTCACAGCAGGGTCGCACAGATACGCAGTATTTT. Protein: CASSHSQQGRTDTQYF.